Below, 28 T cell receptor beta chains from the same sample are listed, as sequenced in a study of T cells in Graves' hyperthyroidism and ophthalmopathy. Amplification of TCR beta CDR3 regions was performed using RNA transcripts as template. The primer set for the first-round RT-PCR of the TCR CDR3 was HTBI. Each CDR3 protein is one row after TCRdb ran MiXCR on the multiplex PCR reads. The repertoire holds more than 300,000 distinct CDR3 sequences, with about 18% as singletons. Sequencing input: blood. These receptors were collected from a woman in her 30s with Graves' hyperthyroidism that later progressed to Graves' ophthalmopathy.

CDR3 DNA sequence: TGTGCCAGCAGTTTTTCGGGAGTCTACGAGCAGTACTTC. Encoded protein: CASSFSGVYEQYF. The chain combines TRBV12-3 or TRBV12-4 with TRBJ2-7; a possible D gene is TRBD2 (6 bases). V shed 3 bases and J shed 3 bases, with 9 bases lying between them. The CDR3 consists of 13 residues.

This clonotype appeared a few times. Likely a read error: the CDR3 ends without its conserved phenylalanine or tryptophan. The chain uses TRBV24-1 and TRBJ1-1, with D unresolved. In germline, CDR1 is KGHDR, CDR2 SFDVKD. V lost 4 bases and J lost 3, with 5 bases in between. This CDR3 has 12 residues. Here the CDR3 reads CATSDAYTEAFL. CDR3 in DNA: TGTGCCACCAGTGACGCTTACACTGAAGCTTTCCTT.

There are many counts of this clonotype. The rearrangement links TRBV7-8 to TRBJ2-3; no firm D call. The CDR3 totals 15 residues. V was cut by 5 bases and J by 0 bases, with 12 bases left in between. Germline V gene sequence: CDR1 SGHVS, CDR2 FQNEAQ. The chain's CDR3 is CASSRLRLSTDTQYF. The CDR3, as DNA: TGTGCCAGCAGCCGGCTCAGGCTTAGCACAGATACGCAGTATTTT.

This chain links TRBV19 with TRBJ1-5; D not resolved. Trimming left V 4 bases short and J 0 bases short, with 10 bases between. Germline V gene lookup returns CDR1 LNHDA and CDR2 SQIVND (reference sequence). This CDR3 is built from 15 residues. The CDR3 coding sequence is TGTGCCAGTAGTAAAGGGAGATATAGCAATCAGCCCCAGCATTTT. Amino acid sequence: CASSKGRYSNQPQHF.

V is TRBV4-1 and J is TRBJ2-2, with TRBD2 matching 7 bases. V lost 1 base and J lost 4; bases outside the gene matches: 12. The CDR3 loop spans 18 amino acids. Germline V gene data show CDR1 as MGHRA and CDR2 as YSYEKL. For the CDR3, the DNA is TGCGCCAGCAGCCAAGTGCATGGGGCGGGAGTTAGCACCGGGGAGCTGTTTTTT. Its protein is CASSQVHGAGVSTGELFF.

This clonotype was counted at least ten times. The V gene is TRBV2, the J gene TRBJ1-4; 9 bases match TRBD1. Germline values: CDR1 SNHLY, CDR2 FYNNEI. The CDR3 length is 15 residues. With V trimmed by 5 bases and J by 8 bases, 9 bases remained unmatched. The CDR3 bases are TGTGCCAGCAGTTTGGGGGGGACAGGGCCAGAAAAACTGTTTTTT. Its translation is CASSLGGTGPEKLFF.

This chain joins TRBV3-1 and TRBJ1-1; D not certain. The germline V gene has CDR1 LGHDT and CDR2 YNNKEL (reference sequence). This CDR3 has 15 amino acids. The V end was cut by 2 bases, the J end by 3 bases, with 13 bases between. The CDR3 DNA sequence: TGTGCCAGCAGCCAATCTTACGGGAGGGACACTGAAGCTTTCTTT. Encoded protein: CASSQSYGRDTEAFF.

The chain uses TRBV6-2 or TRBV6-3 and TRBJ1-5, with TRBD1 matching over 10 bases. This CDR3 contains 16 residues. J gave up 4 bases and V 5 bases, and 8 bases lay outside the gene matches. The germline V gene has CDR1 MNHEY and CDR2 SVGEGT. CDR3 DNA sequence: TGTGCCAGCAGTCCCATGGGACAGGGGCGGAATCAGCCCCAGCATTTT. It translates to CASSPMGQGRNQPQHF.

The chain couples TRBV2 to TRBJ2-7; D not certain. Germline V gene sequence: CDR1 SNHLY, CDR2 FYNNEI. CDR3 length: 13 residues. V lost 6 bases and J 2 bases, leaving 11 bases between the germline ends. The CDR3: CASRQDGTYEQYF. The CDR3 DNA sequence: TGTGCCAGCAGACAAGACGGTACCTACGAGCAGTACTTC.

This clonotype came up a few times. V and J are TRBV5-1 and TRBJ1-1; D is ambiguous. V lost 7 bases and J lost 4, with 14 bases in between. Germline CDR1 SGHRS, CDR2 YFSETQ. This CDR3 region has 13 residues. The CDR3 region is CASRTYLGTEAFF. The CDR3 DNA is TGCGCCAGCCGGACCTATTTGGGCACTGAAGCTTTCTTT.

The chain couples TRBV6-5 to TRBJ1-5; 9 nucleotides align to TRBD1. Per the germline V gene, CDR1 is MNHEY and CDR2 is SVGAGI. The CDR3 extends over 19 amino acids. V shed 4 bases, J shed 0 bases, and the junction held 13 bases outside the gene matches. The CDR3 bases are TGTGCCAGCAGTTGGGGGCCCCCGGGACAGGGTTTTAGCAATCAGCCCCAGCATTTT. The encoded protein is CASSWGPPGQGFSNQPQHF.

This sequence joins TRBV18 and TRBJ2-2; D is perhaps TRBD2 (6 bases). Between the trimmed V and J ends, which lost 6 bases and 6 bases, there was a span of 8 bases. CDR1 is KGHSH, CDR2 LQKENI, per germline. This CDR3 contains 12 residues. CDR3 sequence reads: CASSREPGELFF. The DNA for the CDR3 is TGTGCCAGCTCCCGGGAGCCCGGGGAGCTGTTTTTT.

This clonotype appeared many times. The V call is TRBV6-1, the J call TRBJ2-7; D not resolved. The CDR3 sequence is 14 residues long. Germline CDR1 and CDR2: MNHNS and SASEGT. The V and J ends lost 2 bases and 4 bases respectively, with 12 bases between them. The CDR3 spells CASSEYGPGYEQYF. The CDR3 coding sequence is TGTGCCAGCAGTGAATATGGGCCCGGGTACGAGCAGTACTTC.

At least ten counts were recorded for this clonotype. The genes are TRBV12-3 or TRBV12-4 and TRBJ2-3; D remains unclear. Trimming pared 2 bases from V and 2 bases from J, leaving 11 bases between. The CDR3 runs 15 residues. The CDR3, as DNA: TGTGCCAGCAGTTTATACAGAGACACCACAGATACGCAGTATTTT. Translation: CASSLYRDTTDTQYF.

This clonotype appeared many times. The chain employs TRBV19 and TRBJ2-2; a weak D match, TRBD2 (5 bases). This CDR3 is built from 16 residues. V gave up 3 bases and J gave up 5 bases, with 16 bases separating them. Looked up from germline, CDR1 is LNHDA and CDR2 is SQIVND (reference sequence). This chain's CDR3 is CASSIPLVGGTGELFF. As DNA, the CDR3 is TGTGCCAGTAGTATCCCGCTTGTAGGAGGTACCGGGGAGCTGTTTTTT.

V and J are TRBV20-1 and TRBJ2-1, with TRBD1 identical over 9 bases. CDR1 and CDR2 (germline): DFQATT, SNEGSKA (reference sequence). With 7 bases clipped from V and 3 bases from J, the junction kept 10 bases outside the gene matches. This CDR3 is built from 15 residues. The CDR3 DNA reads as TGCAGTGGTTTATCCGGGACAGGGCGCTACAATGAGCAGTTCTTC. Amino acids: CSGLSGTGRYNEQFF.

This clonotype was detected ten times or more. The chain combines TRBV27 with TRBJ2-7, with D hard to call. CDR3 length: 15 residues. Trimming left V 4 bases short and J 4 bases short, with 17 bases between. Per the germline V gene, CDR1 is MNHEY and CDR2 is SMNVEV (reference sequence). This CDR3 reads CASSYDGRRDYEQYF. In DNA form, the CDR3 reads TGTGCCAGCAGTTACGATGGACGGAGAGATTACGAGCAGTACTTC.

The CDR3 bases are TGCGCCAGCAGCTTCGGGAACTCTGGGGCCAACGTCCTGACTTTC. Its translation is CASSFGNSGANVLTF. The rearrangement uses TRBV5-1 and TRBJ2-6, with a tentative D call TRBD2 (5 bases). The CDR3 is 15 residues long. Per germline, CDR1 SGHRS and CDR2 YFSETQ. The V gene lost 2 bases and the J gene lost 0 bases, with 6 bases spanning the gap.

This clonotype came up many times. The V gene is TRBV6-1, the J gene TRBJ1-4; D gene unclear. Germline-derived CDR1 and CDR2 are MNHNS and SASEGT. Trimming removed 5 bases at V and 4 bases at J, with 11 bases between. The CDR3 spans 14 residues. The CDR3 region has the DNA TGTGCCAGCAGTTTACAACGGTTTAATGAAAAACTGTTTTTT. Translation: CASSLQRFNEKLFF.

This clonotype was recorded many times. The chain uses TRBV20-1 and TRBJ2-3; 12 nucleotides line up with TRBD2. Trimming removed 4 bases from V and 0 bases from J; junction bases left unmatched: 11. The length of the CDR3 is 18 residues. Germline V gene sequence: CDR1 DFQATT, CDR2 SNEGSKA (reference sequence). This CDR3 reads CSATTGLAGGSSTDTQYF. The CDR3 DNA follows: TGCAGTGCTACGACTGGGCTAGCGGGAGGGTCTAGCACAGATACGCAGTATTTT.

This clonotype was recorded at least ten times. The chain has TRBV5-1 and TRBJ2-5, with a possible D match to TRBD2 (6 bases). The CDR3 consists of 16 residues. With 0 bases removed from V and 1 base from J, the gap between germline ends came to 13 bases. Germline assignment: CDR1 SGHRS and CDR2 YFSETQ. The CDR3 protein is CASSLALAGTQETQYF. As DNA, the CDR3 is TGCGCCAGCAGCTTGGCCCTGGCGGGAACCCAAGAGACCCAGTACTTC. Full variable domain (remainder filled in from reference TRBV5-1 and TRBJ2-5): KAGVTQTPRYLIKTRGQQVTLSCSPISGHRSVSWYQQTPGQGLQFLFEYFSETQRNKGNFPGRFSGRQFSNSRSEMNVSTLELGDSALYLCASSLALAGTQETQYFGPGTRLLVL.

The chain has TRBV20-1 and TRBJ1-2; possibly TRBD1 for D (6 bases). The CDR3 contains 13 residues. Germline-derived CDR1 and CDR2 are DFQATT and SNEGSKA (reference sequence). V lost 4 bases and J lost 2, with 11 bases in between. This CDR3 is CSATDRPNYGYTF. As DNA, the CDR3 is TGCAGTGCTACGGACAGACCAAACTATGGCTACACCTTC.

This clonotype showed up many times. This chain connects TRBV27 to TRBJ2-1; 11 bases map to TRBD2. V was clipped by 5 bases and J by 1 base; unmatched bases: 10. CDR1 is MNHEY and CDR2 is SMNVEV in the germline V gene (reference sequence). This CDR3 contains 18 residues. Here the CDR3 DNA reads TGTGCCAGCAGTCCGCGCCTAGCGGGGGGTAGATCCTACAATGAGCAGTTCTTC. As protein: CASSPRLAGGRSYNEQFF.

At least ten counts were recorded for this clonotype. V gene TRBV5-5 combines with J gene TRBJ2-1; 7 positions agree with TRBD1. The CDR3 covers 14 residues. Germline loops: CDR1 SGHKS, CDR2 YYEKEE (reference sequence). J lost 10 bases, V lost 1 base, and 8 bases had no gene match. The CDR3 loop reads CASSLFIMGQEQFF. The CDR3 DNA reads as TGTGCCAGCAGCTTGTTTATAATGGGACAGGAGCAGTTCTTC.

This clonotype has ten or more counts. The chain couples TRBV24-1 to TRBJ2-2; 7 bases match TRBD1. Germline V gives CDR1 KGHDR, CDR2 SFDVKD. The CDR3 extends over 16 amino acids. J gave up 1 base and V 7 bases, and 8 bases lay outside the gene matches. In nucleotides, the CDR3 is TGTGCCACCAGGGGGGCCGGGACAGAGAACACCGGGGAGCTGTTTTTT. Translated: CATRGAGTENTGELFF.

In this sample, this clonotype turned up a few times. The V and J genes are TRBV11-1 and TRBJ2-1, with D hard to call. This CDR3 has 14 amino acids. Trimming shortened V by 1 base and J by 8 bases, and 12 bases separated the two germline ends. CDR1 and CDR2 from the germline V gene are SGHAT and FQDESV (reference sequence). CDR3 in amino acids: CASSLDGPLDEQFF. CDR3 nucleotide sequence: TGTGCCAGCAGCTTAGATGGACCCCTGGATGAGCAGTTCTTC.

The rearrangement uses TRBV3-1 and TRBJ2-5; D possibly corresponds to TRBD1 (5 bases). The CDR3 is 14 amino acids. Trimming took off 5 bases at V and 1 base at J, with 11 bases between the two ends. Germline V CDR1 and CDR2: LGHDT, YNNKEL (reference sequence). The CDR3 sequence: CASSSRQFQETQYF. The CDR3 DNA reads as TGTGCCAGCAGCTCCAGACAGTTCCAAGAGACCCAGTACTTC.

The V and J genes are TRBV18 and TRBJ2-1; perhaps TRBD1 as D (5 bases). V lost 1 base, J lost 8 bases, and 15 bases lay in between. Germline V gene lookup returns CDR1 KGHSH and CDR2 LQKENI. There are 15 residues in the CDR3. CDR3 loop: CASSPRHQGYDEQFF. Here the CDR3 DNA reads TGTGCCAGCTCACCACGGCACCAGGGTTACGATGAGCAGTTCTTC.